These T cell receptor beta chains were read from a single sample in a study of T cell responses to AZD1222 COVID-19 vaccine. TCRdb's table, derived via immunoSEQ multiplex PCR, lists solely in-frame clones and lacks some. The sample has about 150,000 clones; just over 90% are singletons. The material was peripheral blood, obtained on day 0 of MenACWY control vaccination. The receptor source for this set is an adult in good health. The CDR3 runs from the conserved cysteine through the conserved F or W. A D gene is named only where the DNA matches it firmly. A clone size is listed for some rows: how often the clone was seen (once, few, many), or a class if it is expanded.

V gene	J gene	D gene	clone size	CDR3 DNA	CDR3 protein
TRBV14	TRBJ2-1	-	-	TGTGCCAGCAGCCAAGGGTGGGGGGCAGGCTACAATGAGCAGTTCTTC	CASSQGWGAGYNEQFF
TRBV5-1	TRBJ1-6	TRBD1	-	TGCGCCAGCAGCCGGGGGGGACAGGATAATTCACCCCTCCACTTT	CASSRGGQDNSPLHF
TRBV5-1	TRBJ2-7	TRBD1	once	TGCGCCAGCAGCGATCGGGACAGGGAGTCCTACGAGCAGTACTTC	CASSDRDRESYEQYF
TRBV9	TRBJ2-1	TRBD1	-	TGTGCCAGCAGCGTAGCGAGGGGACAGGGAGGGAATGAGCAGTTCTTC	CASSVARGQGGNEQFF
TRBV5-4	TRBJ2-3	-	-	TGTGCCAGCAGCCCTTCCCCGGGGGGCACTAGCACAGATACGCAGTATTTT	CASSPSPGGTSTDTQYF
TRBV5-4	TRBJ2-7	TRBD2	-	TGTGCCAGCAGCCCTGGGACTAGCGGGAGAAACGAGCAGTACTTC	CASSPGTSGRNEQYF
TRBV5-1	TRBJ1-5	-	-	TGCGCCAGCAGCTTGGAACCAGGGACTACTTCTTATCAGCCCCAGCATTTT	CASSLEPGTTSYQPQHF
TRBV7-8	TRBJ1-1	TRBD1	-	TGTGCCAGCAGCACCGGGACAGCGAACACTGAAGCTTTCTTT	CASSTGTANTEAFF
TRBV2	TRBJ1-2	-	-	TGTGCCAGCAGTACGGGCGGTGGCTACACCTTC	CASSTGGGYTF
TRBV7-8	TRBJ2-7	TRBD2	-	TGTGCCAGCAGCTTCGGCGGGAGGGGCTCCTACGAGCAGTACTTC	CASSFGGRGSYEQYF
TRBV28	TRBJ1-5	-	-	TGTGCCAGCAGTTTGGGGGGGGCGCCTCAGCCCCAGCATTTT	CASSLGGAPQPQHF
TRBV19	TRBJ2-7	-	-	TGTGCCAGTAGTATCGCGGGGATGGGCTACGAGCAGTACTTC	CASSIAGMGYEQYF
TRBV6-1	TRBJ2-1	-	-	TGTGCCAGCAGTGAGGGCCCTAATGAGCAGTTCTTC	CASSEGPNEQFF
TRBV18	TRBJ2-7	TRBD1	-	TGTGCCAGCTCACCTCCGGGACAGGGGCGAAGCGAGCAGTACTTC	CASSPPGQGRSEQYF
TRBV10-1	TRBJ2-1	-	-	TGCGCCAGCAGTCCCGGGACTGCCAATGAGCAGTTCTTC	CASSPGTANEQFF
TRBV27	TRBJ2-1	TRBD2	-	TGTGCCAGCAGTCGCCTCATAGCGGGAGGTCGCAATGAGCAGTTCTTC	CASSRLIAGGRNEQFF
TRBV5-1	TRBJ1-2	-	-	TGCGCCAGCAGCTTCGCGGACGGAACCTATGGCTACACCTTC	CASSFADGTYGYTF
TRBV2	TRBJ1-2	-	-	TGTGCCAGCAGTAAGGGACTGAATAACTATGGCTACACCTTC	CASSKGLNNYGYTF
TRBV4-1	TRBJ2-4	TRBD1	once	TGCGCCAGCAGCCAAGGATCGGGACAGGGGACAAACATTCAGTACTTC	CASSQGSGQGTNIQYF
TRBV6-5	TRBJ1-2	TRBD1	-	TGTGCCGGTACGGCGGACAGGTTCCCTAACTATGGCTACACCTTC	CAGTADRFPNYGYTF
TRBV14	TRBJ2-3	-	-	TGTGCCAGCAGCCGGAGGGACACAGATACGCAGTATTTT	CASSRRDTDTQYF
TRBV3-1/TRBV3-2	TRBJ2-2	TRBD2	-	TGTGCCAGCAGCCAAGACTCGCGGGTAGCGGGAGGATCCGGGGAGCTGTTTTTT	CASSQDSRVAGGSGELFF
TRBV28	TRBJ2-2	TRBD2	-	TGTGCCAGCAGGATGACTAGCGGAGCGAACACCGGGGAGCTGTTTTTT	CASRMTSGANTGELFF
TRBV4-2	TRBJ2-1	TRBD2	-	TGTGCCAGCAGCCAAGATCTCACTAGCGGAGAGAATGAGCAGTTCTTC	CASSQDLTSGENEQFF
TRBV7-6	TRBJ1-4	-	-	TGTGCCAGCAGTGCTGCTAATGAAAAACTGTTTTTT	CASSAANEKLFF
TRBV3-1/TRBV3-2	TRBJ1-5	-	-	TGTGCCAGCAGCCAAGAAGGGAGCCGAGGGCAGCCCCAGCATTTT	CASSQEGSRGQPQHF
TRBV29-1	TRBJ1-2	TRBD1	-	TGCAGCGTCGAGGGGGGCCCGGGACAGGGGAACTATGGCTACACCTTC	CSVEGGPGQGNYGYTF
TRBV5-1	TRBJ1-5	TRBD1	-	TGCGCCAGCAGCTTGACAGGGGGAGGCAATCAGCCCCAGCATTTT	CASSLTGGGNQPQHF